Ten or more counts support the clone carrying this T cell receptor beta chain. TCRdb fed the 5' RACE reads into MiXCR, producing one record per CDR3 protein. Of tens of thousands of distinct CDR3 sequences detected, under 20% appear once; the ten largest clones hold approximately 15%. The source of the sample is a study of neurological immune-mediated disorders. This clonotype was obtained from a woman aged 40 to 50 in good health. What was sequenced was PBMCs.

The CDR3 DNA follows: TGTGCCAGCAGAGCCGGGACAGGGGGAGATACGCAGTATTTT. It is translated as CASRAGTGGDTQYF. The chain has TRBV12-3 or TRBV12-4 and TRBJ2-3; 11 bases map to TRBD1. CDR3 length: 14 amino acids. V trimming: 6 bases; J trimming: 5 bases; junction bases outside the gene matches: 4.